The 25 T cell receptor beta chains given below trace back to one sample, sequenced in a study of blood T cells in healthy people across ages. A sample-barcoded 5' primer and a J-beta primer mix were used in a second PCR of roughly 7 to 12 cycles. TCRdb reanalysed the 5' RACE reads using MiXCR and keeps one entry per CDR3 protein. The table includes more than 800,000 distinct CDR3 sequences, around 30% detected once. The sequencing sample was made of blood. The receptors stem from a woman older than 75 in good health.

The J gene is TRBJ2-2, the V gene TRBV5-5, with a tentative D call TRBD1 (5 bases). There are 15 residues in the CDR3. The V gene lost 0 bases and the J gene lost 6 bases, with 12 bases spanning the gap. Germline CDR1 is SGHKS and CDR2 is YYEKEE (reference sequence). CDR3 residues: CASSLDTGDSGELFF. The CDR3 nucleotides are TGTGCCAGCAGCTTGGATACAGGAGATTCCGGGGAGCTGTTTTTT.

The chain uses TRBV7-2 and TRBJ1-6; D is unresolved. Per germline, CDR1 SGHTA and CDR2 FQGNSA. This CDR3 contains 13 residues. Deletions cut 5 bases from V and 8 bases from J, with 10 bases between. The CDR3 nucleotides are TGTGCCAGCAGCCCCCGGGTGGATTCACCCCTCCACTTT. Residues: CASSPRVDSPLHF.

The chain combines TRBV25-1 with TRBJ1-4; 11 nucleotides agree with TRBD1. After removal of 6 bases from V and 7 bases from J, the junction contained 7 bases not matched to a gene. Germline V gene data show CDR1 as MGHDK and CDR2 as SYGVNS. The CDR3 covers 15 residues. The CDR3, as DNA: TGTGCCAGCAGAAGAACCGGGACAGGGGGTGAAAAACTGTTTTTT. Translated: CASRRTGTGGEKLFF.

This clonotype was seen repeatedly, ten times or more. The chain's CDR3 is CASRTGGTDTQYF. CDR3 bases: TGTGCCAGCAGGACAGGGGGCACAGATACGCAGTATTTT. The chain uses TRBV12-3 or TRBV12-4 and TRBJ2-3; 8 bases line up with TRBD1. The CDR3 loop spans 13 amino acids. The V segment lost 6 bases and the J segment 1 base; nucleotides outside the gene matches: 0.

On this clonotype itself: Since a much larger clone is just one base distant, this may be a read error. The chain employs TRBV27 and TRBJ2-7, with D tentatively TRBD1 (6 bases). The V end was cut by 6 bases, the J end by 3 bases, with 18 bases between. There are 15 residues in the CDR3. Per the germline V gene, CDR1 is MNHEY and CDR2 is SMNVEV (reference sequence). DNA for the CDR3: TGTGCCAGCAGCTACCAGGACAGCAAAAGCTACGAGCAGTACTTC. Translation gives CASSYQDSKSYEQYF.

This clonotype was recorded many times. The gene calls are TRBV10-3 and TRBJ1-2; TRBD1 matches at 10 bases. Germline V lookup: CDR1 ENHRY, CDR2 SYGVKD. The V and J ends lost 6 bases and 2 bases, in that order; junction bases with no gene match: 9. CDR3 length: 16 amino acids. CDR3 loop: CAISPGQGTSNYGYTF. Written as DNA, the CDR3 is TGTGCCATCAGCCCGGGACAGGGGACCTCCAACTATGGCTACACCTTC.

This clonotype was seen a handful of times. The rearrangement links TRBV7-2 to TRBJ2-1, with a tentative D call TRBD2 (6 bases). The CDR3 sequence is 18 residues long. Germline CDR1 and CDR2: SGHTA and FQGNSA. The V and J ends lost 2 bases and 4 bases respectively, with 21 bases between them. The CDR3 here is CASSLRPMGGASYNEQFF. In DNA, the CDR3 is TGTGCCAGCAGCTTACGACCTATGGGCGGGGCTTCATACAATGAGCAGTTCTTC. Full variable domain (remainder filled in from reference TRBV7-2 and TRBJ2-1): GAGVSQSPSNKVTEKGKDVELRCDPISGHTALYWYRQSLGQGLEFLIYFQGNSAPDKSGLPSDRFSAERTGGSVSTLTIQRTQQEDSAVYLCASSLRPMGGASYNEQFFGPGTRLTVL.

Notes on this clonotype: A much more abundant neighbour one base away suggests this may be a read error. J is TRBJ2-5 and V is TRBV9; D unclear. The J call may not be correct, given that the DNA end is closer to TRBJ2-7. Germline CDR1 and CDR2: SGDLS and YYNGEE. This CDR3 comprises 13 residues. The chain's CDR3 is CASSPMLGYEQYF. CDR3 bases: TGTGCCAGCAGCCCAATGTTGGGGTACGAGCAGTACTTC.

This clonotype has just a few counts. This may come from a read error, since a much larger clone is one base off. The chain links TRBV20-1 to TRBJ2-1; 10 nucleotides agree with TRBD2. The J call may be mistaken, given a closer DNA end match to TRBJ2-7. The CDR3 covers 18 residues. Germline loops: CDR1 DFQATT, CDR2 SNEGSKA (reference sequence). The CDR3 DNA reads as TGCAGTGCTAGAAGGGCGACTGTAGCGGGGGGCTCCTACAATGAGCAGTACTTC. It codes for CSARRATVAGGSYNEQYF.

This clonotype was seen at least ten times. V gene TRBV6-1 combines with J gene TRBJ2-5, with 7 bases aligning to TRBD1. The germline gives CDR1 MNHNS, CDR2 SASEGT. Trimming removed 7 bases from V and 4 bases from J; junction bases left unmatched: 6. This CDR3 region has 13 residues. In nucleotides, the CDR3 is TGTGCCAGCACTAGACAGGGATCAGAGACCCAGTACTTC. Translating gives CASTRQGSETQYF.

The V gene is TRBV29-1, the J gene TRBJ1-1; tentative D call: TRBD1 (5 bases). The V gene lost 1 base and the J gene lost 4 bases, with 13 bases spanning the gap. CDR1 is SQVTM, CDR2 ANQGSEA, per germline. The CDR3 runs to 14 residues. The CDR3 nucleotides read TGCAGCGTTGAAGGGCTGCAGGGTGCCACTGAAGCTTTCTTT. It encodes CSVEGLQGATEAFF.

The chain carries TRBV6-1 and TRBJ2-3, with TRBD2 matching over 7 bases. J was trimmed by 6 bases and V by 11 bases; bases with no gene match: 11. Germline CDR1 reads MNHNS; CDR2 reads SASEGT. This CDR3 contains 13 residues. DNA for the CDR3: TGTGCCGTAGCGTGGGAGGGTGGTGATACGCAGTATTTT. Translated, it gives CAVAWEGGDTQYF.

This clonotype was detected ten times or more. The rearrangement links TRBV30 to TRBJ2-3; 9 positions match TRBD2. The CDR3 runs to 16 residues. Germline CDR1 GTSNPN, CDR2 SVGIG (reference sequence). V trimming: 4 bases; J trimming: 1 base; junction bases outside the gene matches: 9. The CDR3 nucleotides read TGTGCCTGGACCTTCGGTAGCGGGGGAGGCACAGATACGCAGTATTTT. This translates into CAWTFGSGGGTDTQYF.

The chain carries TRBV20-1 and TRBJ2-2, with 8 nucleotides matching TRBD2. V shed 6 bases, J shed 4 bases, and the junction held 10 bases outside the gene matches. CDR3 length: 15 residues. The germline CDR1 and CDR2 sequences are DFQATT and SNEGSKA (reference sequence). The CDR3 loop reads CSAPRGGSGTGELFF. In nucleotides, the CDR3 is TGCAGTGCGCCCCGGGGGGGTTCGGGCACCGGGGAGCTGTTTTTT.

This clonotype was seen ten or more times. The CDR3 nucleotides are TGTGCCAGCAGCTTACGCGATGGAGATACGCAGTATTTT. The encoded protein is CASSLRDGDTQYF. The V gene is TRBV7-8, the J gene TRBJ2-3; no reliable D call. Trimming removed 2 bases at V and 5 bases at J, with 8 bases between. The CDR3 has 13 amino acids. Germline V gene sequence: CDR1 SGHVS, CDR2 FQNEAQ. The full variable domain, its missing parts supplied by reference TRBV7-8 and TRBJ2-3, is GAGVSQSPRYKVAKRGQDVALRCDPISGHVSLFWYQQALGQGPEFLTYFQNEAQLDKSGLPSDRFFAERPEGSVSTLKIQRTQQEDSAVYLCASSLRDGDTQYFGPGTRLTVL.

This clonotype was picked up many times. The V and J genes are TRBV15 and TRBJ2-1; D tentatively reads TRBD1 or TRBD2 (6 bases each). The CDR3 consists of 21 residues. The V gene's germline CDR1 is LNHNV and CDR2 YYDKDF (reference sequence). Trimming removed 3 bases at V and 0 bases at J, with 27 bases between. The CDR3: CATSSPLKGGMKFSSYNEQFF. In DNA form, the CDR3 reads TGTGCCACCAGCAGCCCCCTAAAGGGGGGTATGAAGTTCAGCTCCTACAATGAGCAGTTCTTC.

Many counts were recorded for this clonotype. The chain joins TRBV3-1 to TRBJ2-5, with 10 bases aligning to TRBD2. Germline V gives CDR1 LGHDT, CDR2 YNNKEL (reference sequence). CDR3 size: 15 residues. V lost 4 bases to trimming and J lost 7 bases; unmatched junction nucleotides: 9. The CDR3 region is CASSPTSGGAATQYF. The CDR3 nucleotides read TGTGCCAGCAGCCCGACCAGCGGGGGGGCCGCGACCCAGTACTTC.

This clonotype occurred many times. V gene TRBV3-1 combines with J gene TRBJ2-3; D not resolved. The CDR3 spans 15 residues. CDR1 is LGHDT, CDR2 YNNKEL, per germline (reference sequence). The V end lost 0 bases, the J end lost 3 bases, and 10 bases lay between the germline ends. The CDR3: CASSQDPSVTDTQYF. CDR3 nucleotides: TGTGCCAGCAGCCAAGACCCCAGCGTTACAGATACGCAGTATTTT.

This clonotype occurred a few times. One base away lies a much larger clone, so this may be a sequencing read error. This chain links TRBV7-9 with TRBJ2-7, with TRBD1 as a possible D gene (6 bases). Germline CDR1 and CDR2: SEHNR and FQNEAQ (reference sequence). V was cut by 7 bases and J by 2 bases, with 18 bases left in between. The length of the CDR3 is 15 residues. The CDR3 loop reads CASNLSGEIAYEQYF. The CDR3 DNA is TGTGCCAGCAACTTGTCAGGGGAGATTGCCTACGAGCAGTACTTC.

For this clonotype: At one boundary the junction diverges from the germline segment, which might be a read error. This chain connects TRBV11-3 to TRBJ2-5; 13 nucleotides match TRBD2. Germline values: CDR1 SGHNT, CDR2 YENEEA. This CDR3 spans 16 amino acids. CDR3 protein: CAGSPGGLAGRETQYF. The DNA of the CDR3 is TGTGCCGGCAGCCCCGGGGGACTAGCGGGGAGAGAGACCCAGTACTTC.

This clonotype was seen ten or more times. The genes are TRBV6-5 and TRBJ1-2; D ambiguous. Germline V gene sequence: CDR1 MNHEY, CDR2 SVGAGI. CDR3 size: 12 residues. V lost 5 bases to trimming and J lost 5 bases, with 9 bases between them. The CDR3 loop reads CASSDGPYGYTF. CDR3 nucleotide sequence: TGTGCCAGCAGTGATGGGCCTTATGGCTACACCTTC.

CDR3 region: CASSVVAGGPNEQFF. The CDR3 DNA follows: TGTGCCAGCAGCGTAGTAGCGGGAGGGCCCAATGAGCAGTTCTTC. The rearrangement uses TRBV9 and TRBJ2-1; TRBD2 aligns across 11 bases. CDR1 and CDR2 from the germline V gene are SGDLS and YYNGEE. V was clipped by 0 bases and J by 6 bases; unmatched bases: 2. This CDR3 spans 15 amino acids.

The rearrangement joins TRBV4-2 to TRBJ1-4; D call uncertain. With 0 bases removed from V and 6 bases from J, the gap between germline ends came to 5 bases. The CDR3 spans 13 residues. The V gene's germline CDR1 is LGHNA and CDR2 YNFKEQ. CDR3 residues: CASSQDRHEKLFF. Here the CDR3 DNA reads TGTGCCAGCAGCCAAGACCGGCATGAAAAACTGTTTTTT.

This clonotype was found a few times. The chain joins TRBV12-3 or TRBV12-4 to TRBJ1-1; 9 nucleotides agree with TRBD1. The length of the CDR3 is 15 residues. With 3 bases clipped from V and 0 bases from J, the junction kept 2 bases outside the gene matches. Written as DNA, the CDR3 is TGTGCCAGCAGTTTCCGGGACAGGGTGAACACTGAAGCTTTCTTT. This gives the protein CASSFRDRVNTEAFF.

This clonotype was counted ten times or more. The chain combines TRBV5-1 with TRBJ2-4, with D possibly TRBD2 on 6 matching bases. The V end was cut by 0 bases, the J end by 9 bases, with 28 bases between. The CDR3 length is 19 residues. Germline CDR1 SGHRS, CDR2 YFSETQ. CDR3 sequence (DNA): TGCGCCAGCAGCTTGGCCCCCGGGGGACGACAGTCCCATTTGAGCATTCAGTACTTC. This translates into CASSLAPGGRQSHLSIQYF.